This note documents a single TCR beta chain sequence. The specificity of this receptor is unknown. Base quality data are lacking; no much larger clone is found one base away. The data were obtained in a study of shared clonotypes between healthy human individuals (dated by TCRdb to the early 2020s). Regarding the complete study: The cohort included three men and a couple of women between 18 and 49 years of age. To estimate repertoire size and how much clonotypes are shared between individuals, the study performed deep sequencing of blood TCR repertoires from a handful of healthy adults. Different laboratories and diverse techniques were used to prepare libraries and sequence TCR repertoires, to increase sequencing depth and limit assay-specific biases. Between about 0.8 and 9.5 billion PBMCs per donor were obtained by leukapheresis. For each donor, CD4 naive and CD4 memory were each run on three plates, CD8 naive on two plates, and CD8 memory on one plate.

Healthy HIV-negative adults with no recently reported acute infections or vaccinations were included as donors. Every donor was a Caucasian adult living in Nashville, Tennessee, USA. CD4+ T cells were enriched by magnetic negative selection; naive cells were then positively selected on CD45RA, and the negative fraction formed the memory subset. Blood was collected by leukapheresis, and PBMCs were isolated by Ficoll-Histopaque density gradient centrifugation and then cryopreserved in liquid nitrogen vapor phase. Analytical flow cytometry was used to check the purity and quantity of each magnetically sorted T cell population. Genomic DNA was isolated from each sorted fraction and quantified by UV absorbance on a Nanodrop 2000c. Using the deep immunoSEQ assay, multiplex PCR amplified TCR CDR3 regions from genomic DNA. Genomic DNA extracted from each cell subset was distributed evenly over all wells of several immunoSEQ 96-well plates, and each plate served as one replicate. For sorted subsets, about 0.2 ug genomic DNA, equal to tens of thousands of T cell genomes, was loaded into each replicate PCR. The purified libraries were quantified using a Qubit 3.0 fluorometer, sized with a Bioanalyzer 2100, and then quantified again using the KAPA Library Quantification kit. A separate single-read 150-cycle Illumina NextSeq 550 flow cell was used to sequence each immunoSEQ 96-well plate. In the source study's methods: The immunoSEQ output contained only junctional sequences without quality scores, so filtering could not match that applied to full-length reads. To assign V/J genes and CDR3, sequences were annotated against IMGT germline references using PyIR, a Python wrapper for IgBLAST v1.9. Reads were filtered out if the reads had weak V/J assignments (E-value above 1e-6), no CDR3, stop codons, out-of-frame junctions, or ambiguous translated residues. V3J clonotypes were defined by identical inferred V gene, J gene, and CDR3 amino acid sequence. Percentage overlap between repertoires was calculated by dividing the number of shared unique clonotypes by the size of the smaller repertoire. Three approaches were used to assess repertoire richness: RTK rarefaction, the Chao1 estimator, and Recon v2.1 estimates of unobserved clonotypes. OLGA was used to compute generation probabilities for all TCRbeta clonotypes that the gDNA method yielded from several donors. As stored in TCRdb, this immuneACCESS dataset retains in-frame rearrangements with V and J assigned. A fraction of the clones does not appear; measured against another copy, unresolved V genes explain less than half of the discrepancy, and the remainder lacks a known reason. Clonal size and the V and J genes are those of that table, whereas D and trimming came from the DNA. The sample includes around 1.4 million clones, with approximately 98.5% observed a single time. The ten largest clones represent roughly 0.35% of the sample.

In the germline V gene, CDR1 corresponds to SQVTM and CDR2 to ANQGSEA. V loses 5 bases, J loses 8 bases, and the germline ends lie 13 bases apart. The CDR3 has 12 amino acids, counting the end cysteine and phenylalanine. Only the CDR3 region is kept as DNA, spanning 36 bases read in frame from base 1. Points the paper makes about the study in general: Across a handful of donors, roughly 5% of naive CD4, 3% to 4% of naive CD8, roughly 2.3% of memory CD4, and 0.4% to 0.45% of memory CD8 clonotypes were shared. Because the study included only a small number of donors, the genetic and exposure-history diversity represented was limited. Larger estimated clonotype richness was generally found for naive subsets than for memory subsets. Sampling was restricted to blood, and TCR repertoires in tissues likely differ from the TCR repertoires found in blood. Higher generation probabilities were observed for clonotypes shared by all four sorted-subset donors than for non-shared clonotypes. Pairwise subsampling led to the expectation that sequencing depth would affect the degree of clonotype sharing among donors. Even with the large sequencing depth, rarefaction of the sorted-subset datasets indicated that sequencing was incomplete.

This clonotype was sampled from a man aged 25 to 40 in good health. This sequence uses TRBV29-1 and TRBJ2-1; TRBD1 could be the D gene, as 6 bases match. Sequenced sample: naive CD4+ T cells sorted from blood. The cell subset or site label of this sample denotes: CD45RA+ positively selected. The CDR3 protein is CSVYNRVYEQFF. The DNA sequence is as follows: TGCAGCGTTTATAACAGGGTGTATGAGCAGTTCTTC.